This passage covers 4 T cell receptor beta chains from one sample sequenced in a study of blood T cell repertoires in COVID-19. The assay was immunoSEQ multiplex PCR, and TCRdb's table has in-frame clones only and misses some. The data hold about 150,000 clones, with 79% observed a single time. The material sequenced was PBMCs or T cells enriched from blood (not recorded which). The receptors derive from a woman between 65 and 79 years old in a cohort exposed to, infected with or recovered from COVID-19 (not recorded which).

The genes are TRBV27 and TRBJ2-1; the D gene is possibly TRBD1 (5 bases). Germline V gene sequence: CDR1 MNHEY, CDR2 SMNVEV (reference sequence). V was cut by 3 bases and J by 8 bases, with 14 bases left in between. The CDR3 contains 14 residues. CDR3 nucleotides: TGTGCCAGCAGTTTCGGGCAGGGTAGGGATGAGCAGTTCTTC. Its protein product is CASSFGQGRDEQFF.

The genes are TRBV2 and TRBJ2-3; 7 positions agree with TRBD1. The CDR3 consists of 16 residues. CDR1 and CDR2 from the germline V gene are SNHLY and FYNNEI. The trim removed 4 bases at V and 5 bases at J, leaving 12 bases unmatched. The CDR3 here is CASSGDSHRLGDTQYF. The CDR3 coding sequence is TGTGCCAGCAGTGGGGACAGCCACAGACTTGGAGATACGCAGTATTTT.

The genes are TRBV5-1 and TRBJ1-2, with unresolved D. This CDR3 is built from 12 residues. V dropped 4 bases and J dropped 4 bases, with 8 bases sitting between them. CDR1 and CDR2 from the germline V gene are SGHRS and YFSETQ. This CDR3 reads CASSPGTYGYTF. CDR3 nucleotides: TGCGCCAGCAGCCCAGGAACCTATGGCTACACCTTC.

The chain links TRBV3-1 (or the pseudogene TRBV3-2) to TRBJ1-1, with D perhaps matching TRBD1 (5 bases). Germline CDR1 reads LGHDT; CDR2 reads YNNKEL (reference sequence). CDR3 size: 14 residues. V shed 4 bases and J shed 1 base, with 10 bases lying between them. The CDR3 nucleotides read TGTGCCAGCAGCCCGGGGGTCTCGAACACTGAAGCTTTCTTT. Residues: CASSPGVSNTEAFF.